A single sample gave rise to the 31 T cell receptor beta chains below, sequenced in a study of cytomegalovirus exposure and HLA in healthy donors. The PCR employed 60 Vbeta primers together with 13 Jbeta primers. TCRdb's copy holds only in-frame clones and misses some; the assay was immunoSEQ multiplex PCR. The repertoire consists of roughly 130,000 clones, with about 74% occurring once and the leading ten covering 4.3%. Sequenced material: PBMCs. These receptors originate from a man between 18 and 29 years old in good health and CMV-seropositive.

The chain is built from TRBV6-6 and TRBJ1-5; TRBD1 agrees at 7 bases. CDR3 length: 14 residues. Trimming at V came to 7 bases and at J to 4 bases, leaving 7 bases not matched to a gene. Germline V gene sequence: CDR1 MNHNY, CDR2 SVGAGI (reference sequence). The DNA for the CDR3 is TGTGCCAGCATTCCTGACAGGGATAATCAGCCCCAGCATTTT. Translated: CASIPDRDNQPQHF.

The chain combines TRBV9 with TRBJ1-2, with TRBD1 matching over 7 bases. The V gene end was trimmed by 1 base and the J gene end by 6 bases; junction bases not matched to a gene: 9. Germline V CDR1 and CDR2: SGDLS, YYNGEE. The CDR3 loop spans 15 amino acids. The CDR3 DNA sequence: TGTGCCAGCAGCGTATTGATTGGAGGGGGCGATGGCTACACCTTC. Translated, it gives CASSVLIGGGDGYTF.

V gene TRBV18 combines with J gene TRBJ2-6; the match to TRBD1 covers 7 bases. CDR1 and CDR2 (germline): KGHSH, LQKENI. The CDR3 extends over 18 amino acids. The junction had 9 bases not matched to a gene; V was cut back by 3 bases and J by 1 base. The CDR3 region has the DNA TGTGCCAGCTCACCTACCGGCCTACAGGGGTCTGGGGCCAACGTCCTGACTTTC. Its translation: CASSPTGLQGSGANVLTF.

This clone showed up just once. The chain joins TRBV11-1 to TRBJ1-1; TRBD1 aligns across 8 bases. The CDR3 is 15 residues long. Germline V gene sequence: CDR1 SGHAT, CDR2 FQDESV (reference sequence). The V gene end was trimmed by 3 bases and the J gene end by 0 bases; junction bases not matched to a gene: 3. The CDR3 protein is CASSLRQGMNTEAFF. For the CDR3, the DNA is TGTGCCAGCAGCTTGAGACAGGGGATGAACACTGAAGCTTTCTTT. The full variable domain, in which reference TRBV11-1 and TRBJ1-1 provide the parts outside the CDR3, is EAEVAQSPRYKITEKSQAVAFWCDPISGHATLYWYRQILGQGPELLVQFQDESVVDDSQLPKDRFSAERLKGVDSTLKIQPAELGDSAMYLCASSLRQGMNTEAFFGQGTRLTVV.

V gene TRBV5-1 combines with J gene TRBJ2-7, with a possible D match to TRBD1 (7 bases). Trimming took 4 bases from V and 4 from J, leaving 18 bases between them. This CDR3 spans 15 amino acids. Germline V gene lookup returns CDR1 SGHRS and CDR2 YFSETQ. The CDR3 bases are TGCGCCAGCAGCCCTGGGGGGACAGTGACTTACGAGCAGTACTTC. Translation gives CASSPGGTVTYEQYF.

This clone was observed a few times. The V and J genes are TRBV28 and TRBJ1-5; the match to TRBD1 covers 7 bases. Germline V gene lookup returns CDR1 MDHEN and CDR2 SYDVKM. The CDR3 covers 15 residues. V was clipped by 6 bases and J by 5 bases; unmatched bases: 10. The CDR3 is CASSPIDRADQPQHF. CDR3 coding DNA: TGTGCCAGCAGCCCGATCGACAGGGCGGATCAGCCCCAGCATTTT.

The genes are TRBV5-6 and TRBJ1-4; weak D call: TRBD1 (5 bases). Germline V gene sequence: CDR1 SGHDT, CDR2 YYEEEE. The CDR3 consists of 14 residues. V was cut by 2 bases and J by 6 bases, with 11 bases left in between. CDR3 residues: CASSFDSSHEKLFF. Here the CDR3 DNA reads TGTGCCAGCAGCTTCGACAGTTCTCATGAAAAACTGTTTTTT.

With regard to this clone: In the same sample, other DNA sequences code for this CDR3. The chain recombines TRBV9 with TRBJ2-7, with 8 bases aligning to TRBD2. Germline CDR1 and CDR2: SGDLS and YYNGEE. The junction had 3 bases not matched to a gene; V was cut back by 0 bases and J by 4 bases. This CDR3 is built from 14 residues. CDR3 nucleotide sequence: TGTGCCAGCAGCGTAGGGAGCGGGAGTTACGAGCAGTACTTC. Residues: CASSVGSGSYEQYF. The full variable domain, completed using reference TRBV9 and TRBJ2-7, is DSGVTQTPKHLITATGQRVTLRCSPRSGDLSVYWYQQSLDQGLQFLIQYYNGEERAKGNILERFSAQQFPDLHSELNLSSLELGDSALYFCASSVGSGSYEQYFGPGTRLTVT.

This clone has just one count. The chain couples TRBV2 to TRBJ2-3, with 8 bases lining up with TRBD2. With 6 bases clipped from V and 2 bases from J, the junction kept 7 bases outside the gene matches. Germline V gene lookup returns CDR1 SNHLY and CDR2 FYNNEI. The CDR3 length is 15 residues. Written as DNA, the CDR3 is TGTGCCAGCAGAGCCTTTAGCGGGGACACAGATACGCAGTATTTT. Translating gives CASRAFSGDTDTQYF.

The J gene is TRBJ1-5, the V gene TRBV30; tentative D call: TRBD1 (6 bases). The CDR3 covers 12 residues. The germline CDR1 and CDR2 sequences are GTSNPN and SVGIG (reference sequence). The V and J ends lost 2 bases and 4 bases respectively, with 6 bases between them. The CDR3 is CAWSRGNQPQHF. The CDR3 DNA follows: TGTGCCTGGAGTAGGGGGAATCAGCCCCAGCATTTT.

In DNA, the CDR3 is TGTGCCAGCACCCTAACAGGGGTCGGTGAAAAACTGTTTTTT. Protein product: CASTLTGVGEKLFF. The V call is TRBV27, the J call TRBJ1-4, with 7 bases aligning to TRBD1. The J segment lost 7 bases and the V segment lost 7 bases, leaving 9 bases of the junction unmatched. The CDR3 is 14 residues long. Germline V gene data show CDR1 as MNHEY and CDR2 as SMNVEV (reference sequence).

CDR3 bases: TGTGCCAGCAGCTTGGAACAGGGGTCCTACGAGCAGTACTTC. Translating gives CASSLEQGSYEQYF. V gene TRBV5-4 combines with J gene TRBJ2-7; 7 nucleotides match TRBD1. V lost 0 bases to trimming and J lost 1 base; unmatched junction nucleotides: 1. The V gene's germline CDR1 is SGHNT and CDR2 YYREEE (reference sequence). This CDR3 contains 14 residues.

V and J are TRBV28 and TRBJ2-6, with TRBD1 identical over 7 bases. The germline gives CDR1 MDHEN, CDR2 SYDVKM. The CDR3 extends over 17 amino acids. Losses at the gene ends were 5 bases for V and 2 bases for J; bases not matched to a gene: 9. The CDR3 DNA reads as TGTGCCAGCAGTATGACAGGGTCCCCCCCTGGGGCCAACGTCCTGACTTTC. It yields the protein CASSMTGSPPGANVLTF.

This clone was seen only a few times. The chain uses TRBV6-1 and TRBJ2-7; D possibly corresponds to TRBD1 (6 bases). V lost 8 bases and J 0 bases, leaving 17 bases between the germline ends. Per germline, CDR1 MNHNS and CDR2 SASEGT. This CDR3 has 15 amino acids. The CDR3 nucleotides read TGTGCCAGCGAACAGGGACCCAGGAGCTCCTACGAGCAGTACTTC. Protein product: CASEQGPRSSYEQYF.

The rearrangement joins TRBV28 to TRBJ2-1, with D possibly being TRBD2 (6 bases). With 6 bases removed from V and 2 bases from J, the gap between germline ends came to 20 bases. The germline CDR1 and CDR2 sequences are MDHEN and SYDVKM. The CDR3 is 17 amino acids. The CDR3 region is CASSLSGGTPTYNEQFF. As DNA, the CDR3 is TGTGCCAGCAGCCTTTCTGGGGGGACCCCTACCTACAATGAGCAGTTCTTC.

V and J are TRBV9 and TRBJ1-1; D is ambiguous. Germline CDR1 reads SGDLS; CDR2 reads YYNGEE. The CDR3 is made up of 13 amino acids. Deletions cut 4 bases from V and 5 bases from J, with 12 bases between. Here the CDR3 DNA reads TGTGCCAGCAGCCTGACGGGTGGGACTGAAGCTTTCTTT. Its translation: CASSLTGGTEAFF.

The rearrangement joins TRBV28 to TRBJ1-3; D might be TRBD1 (5 bases). CDR1 is MDHEN and CDR2 is SYDVKM in the germline V gene. The CDR3 is 14 amino acids. The ends were cut back, 5 bases at V and 4 bases at J, with 12 bases in the middle. The CDR3 nucleotides read TGTGCCAGCAGTCGTGGGGCGGCCGGAAACACCATATATTTT. It specifies CASSRGAAGNTIYF.

V usage is TRBV30 and J usage is TRBJ2-3; 9 bases align to TRBD2. The CDR3 length is 16 residues. The germline V gene encodes CDR1 GTSNPN and CDR2 SVGIG (reference sequence). Trimming took 0 bases from V and 0 from J; bases not matched to a gene: 4. CDR3 DNA sequence: TGTGCCTGGAGTGTACGGGCGGGAGGGAGCACAGATACGCAGTATTTT. Its protein product is CAWSVRAGGSTDTQYF.

V is TRBV28 and J is TRBJ1-2, with D possibly TRBD1 on 6 matching bases. Trimming cost V 1 base and J 3 bases, with 9 bases left between them. Germline V CDR1 and CDR2: MDHEN, SYDVKM. The CDR3 consists of 14 residues. The CDR3 region has the DNA TGTGCCAGCAGTTTATTGGGGGCTGACTATGGCTACACCTTC. Protein product: CASSLLGADYGYTF.

V gene TRBV5-1 combines with J gene TRBJ2-1; 11 bases agree with TRBD2. This CDR3 is 14 amino acids long. CDR1 is SGHRS and CDR2 is YFSETQ in the germline V gene. V lost 3 bases and J lost 6; bases outside the gene matches: 2. CDR3 nucleotides: TGCGCCAGCAGCTACGGGACTAGCGGCAATGAGCAGTTCTTC. Its translation: CASSYGTSGNEQFF. The full variable domain, completed using reference TRBV5-1 and TRBJ2-1, is KAGVTQTPRYLIKTRGQQVTLSCSPISGHRSVSWYQQTPGQGLQFLFEYFSETQRNKGNFPGRFSGRQFSNSRSEMNVSTLELGDSALYLCASSYGTSGNEQFFGPGTRLTVL.

The DNA of the CDR3 is TGCAGCGTTGAAGCGGGACAGGGGCCCCCCTACGAGCAGTACTTC. Translating it yields CSVEAGQGPPYEQYF. The chain carries TRBV29-1 and TRBJ2-7; the match to TRBD1 covers 10 bases. J was trimmed by 2 bases and V by 1 base; bases with no gene match: 5. Per germline, CDR1 SQVTM and CDR2 ANQGSEA. This CDR3 has 15 residues.

The chain links TRBV4-3 to TRBJ2-2; 10 bases map to TRBD2. CDR3 length equals 16 residues. Germline trimming cut 0 bases from V and 4 bases from J; bases unmatched to any gene: 2. The V gene's germline CDR1 is LGHNA and CDR2 YSLEER. CDR3 nucleotide sequence: TGCGCCAGCAGCCAAGAGTGGACTAGCGGCACCGGGGAGCTGTTTTTT. It is translated as CASSQEWTSGTGELFF.

The gene calls are TRBV7-2 and TRBJ2-7; TRBD2 matches 10 bases. This CDR3 has 15 residues. The junction had 10 bases not matched to a gene; V was cut back by 5 bases and J by 6 bases. Germline CDR1 SGHTA, CDR2 FQGNSA. DNA of the CDR3: TGTGCCAGCAGCGCTGGACTAGCGGAGACGTCCGAGCAGTACTTC. As protein: CASSAGLAETSEQYF.

The CDR3 DNA reads TGCAGCGTTGAAAGTACAGGGTCCCACGAGCAGTACTTC. Translated, it gives CSVESTGSHEQYF. The chain is built from TRBV29-1 and TRBJ2-7; TRBD1 is a possible D gene (6 bases). The V gene lost 2 bases and the J gene lost 5 bases, with 13 bases spanning the gap. Germline CDR1 is SQVTM and CDR2 is ANQGSEA. The CDR3 has 13 amino acids.

V and J are TRBV15 and TRBJ2-7, with 8 bases fitting TRBD2. The CDR3 runs 17 residues. J lost 2 bases, V lost 0 bases, and 9 bases had no gene match. Germline V gene lookup returns CDR1 LNHNV and CDR2 YYDKDF (reference sequence). The CDR3 spells CATSRDRGSGAPYEQYF. The CDR3 DNA follows: TGTGCCACCAGCAGAGATCGGGGTAGCGGGGCCCCCTACGAGCAGTACTTC.

The chain carries TRBV27 and TRBJ1-3, with no clear D. From germline, CDR1 is MNHEY and CDR2 SMNVEV (reference sequence). Trimming cost V 5 bases and J 4 bases, with 9 bases left between them. There are 13 residues in the CDR3. This CDR3 is CASSRGIGNTIYF. The CDR3 bases are TGTGCCAGCAGTCGGGGTATCGGAAACACCATATATTTT.

The chain links TRBV7-9 to TRBJ1-4; D perhaps matches TRBD1 (5 bases). Trimming removed 6 bases from V and 7 bases from J, with 15 bases in between. This CDR3 contains 14 residues. Per germline, CDR1 SEHNR and CDR2 FQNEAQ (reference sequence). In DNA form, the CDR3 reads TGTGCCAGCAGTCCGGCAGGGAACGGTGAAAAACTGTTTTTT. Residues: CASSPAGNGEKLFF.

The rearrangement links TRBV15 to TRBJ2-3; the D is unclear. The CDR3 has 16 residues. Per germline, CDR1 LNHNV and CDR2 YYDKDF (reference sequence). Trimming left V 5 bases short and J 2 bases short, with 17 bases between. As DNA, the CDR3 is TGTGCCACCAGCCTCATGGATCGTGGAGACACAGATACGCAGTATTTT. Its translation: CATSLMDRGDTDTQYF.

This clone was found a few times. The J gene is TRBJ2-3, the V gene TRBV9, with 9 bases that match TRBD1. V lost 4 bases and J lost 1; bases outside the gene matches: 7. Germline CDR1 is SGDLS and CDR2 is YYNGEE. The CDR3 runs 16 residues. CDR3 DNA sequence: TGTGCCAGCAGCCCGAGGGGACAGGGTGGCACAGATACGCAGTATTTT. Translation: CASSPRGQGGTDTQYF.

This clone was counted only a few times. This rearrangement joins TRBV27 to TRBJ1-5; 8 nucleotides agree with TRBD1. This CDR3 spans 15 amino acids. Germline CDR1 reads MNHEY; CDR2 reads SMNVEV (reference sequence). V lost 2 bases and J lost 6; bases outside the gene matches: 6. CDR3: CASSLAGGEAQPQHF. The CDR3 DNA reads as TGTGCCAGCAGTTTAGCAGGGGGCGAAGCTCAGCCCCAGCATTTT.

The gene calls are TRBV30 and TRBJ1-2; D ambiguous. The CDR3 contains 13 residues. Trimming shortened V by 0 bases and J by 1 base, and 6 bases separated the two germline ends. Germline lookup yields CDR1 GTSNPN and CDR2 SVGIG (reference sequence). The CDR3 DNA sequence: TGTGCCTGGAGTGTACGGGGTAACTATGGCTACACCTTC. Protein: CAWSVRGNYGYTF.